Each of the 6 T cell receptor beta chains below was sequenced from the same sample in a study of T cell repertoires in cytomegalovirus infection. TCRdb analysed the reads with MiXCR anew, one entry per CDR3 protein. The table lists about 920,000 distinct CDR3 sequences, about 33% of them singletons. Their cognate antigens are unknown. The source was cultured CD8+ T cells from PBMCs, collected from culture after CMV antigen stimulation. Receptors were obtained from a human donor in good health (CMV status not recorded). Some clones in this sample may be carry-over from other donors' samples.

As for this clonotype: Its ends do not fully match the called genes, so a read error is possible. CDR3 loop: CASSLAETYNEQFF. The CDR3 region has the DNA TGTGCCAGCAGCCTAGCGGAGACCTACAATGAGCAGTTCTTC. The V call is TRBV7-6, the J call TRBJ2-1, with TRBD2 identical over 7 bases. CDR3 size: 14 residues. CDR1 is SGHVS and CDR2 is FNYEAQ in the germline V gene.

This chain uses TRBV28 with TRBJ2-7; 15 nucleotides align to TRBD2. V shed 4 bases and J 7 bases; nucleotides not matched to a gene: 2. From germline, CDR1 is MDHEN and CDR2 SYDVKM. There are 14 residues in the CDR3. The CDR3 sequence is CASSWGLAGGEQYV. The CDR3 DNA sequence: TGTGCCAGCAGTTGGGGACTAGCGGGGGGTGAGCAGTACGTC.

This CDR3 reads CASMGPGGTDTQYF. The CDR3 DNA reads as TGTGCCAGCATGGGGCCGGGAGGCACAGATACGCAGTATTTT. The V and J genes are TRBV7-9 and TRBJ2-3; TRBD2 might be the D (6 bases). This CDR3 is built from 14 residues. Germline CDR1 reads SEHNR; CDR2 reads FQNEAQ (reference sequence). The ends were cut back, 7 bases at V and 1 base at J, with 12 bases in the middle.

The chain uses TRBV10-3 and TRBJ2-1; 10 nucleotides line up with TRBD2. V trimming: 3 bases; J trimming: 9 bases; junction bases outside the gene matches: 11. Germline V gene sequence: CDR1 ENHRY, CDR2 SYGVKD. This CDR3 spans 16 amino acids. CDR3 DNA: TGTGCCATCAGTGAAAGAACTAGCGGGGTTAAGGGTGAGCAGTTCTTC. Translating it yields CAISERTSGVKGEQFF.

This clonotype was observed a handful of times. V usage is TRBV7-4 and J usage is TRBJ2-5; tentative D call: TRBD1 (6 bases). Per the germline V gene, CDR1 is SGHVT and CDR2 is SQSDAQ. The V end was cut by 5 bases, the J end by 2 bases, with 9 bases between. The CDR3 totals 13 residues. The CDR3 region has the DNA TGTGCCAGCAGCGGACAGCTACAAGAGACCCAGTACTTC. This encodes CASSGQLQETQYF. The complete variable domain, with remaining parts taken from reference TRBV7-4 and TRBJ2-5, reads GAGVSQSPRYKVAKRGRDVALRCDSISGHVTLYWYRQTLGQGSEVLTYSQSDAQRDKSGRPSGRFSAERPERSVSTLKIQRTEQGDSAVYLCASSGQLQETQYFGPGTRLLVL.

The rearrangement uses TRBV6-2 or TRBV6-3 and TRBJ1-1; D remains unclear. With 6 bases removed from V and 5 bases from J, the gap between germline ends came to 19 bases. The CDR3 spans 15 residues. Germline V gene sequence: CDR1 MNHEY, CDR2 SVGEGT. CDR3 coding DNA: TGTGCCAGCAGGCTGGGAGGGCTGAGAAGGACTGAAGCTTTCTTT. Residues: CASRLGGLRRTEAFF.